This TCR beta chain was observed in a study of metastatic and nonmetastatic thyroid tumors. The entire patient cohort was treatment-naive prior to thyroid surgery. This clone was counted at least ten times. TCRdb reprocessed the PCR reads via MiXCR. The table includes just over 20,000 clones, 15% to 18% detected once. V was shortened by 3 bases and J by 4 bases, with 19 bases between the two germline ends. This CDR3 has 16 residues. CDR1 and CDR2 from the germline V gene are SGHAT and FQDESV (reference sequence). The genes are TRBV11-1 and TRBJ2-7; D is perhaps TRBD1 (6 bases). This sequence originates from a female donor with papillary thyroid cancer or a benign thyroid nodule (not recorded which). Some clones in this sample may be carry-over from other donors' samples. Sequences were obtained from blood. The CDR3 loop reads CASSLTTGPRIYEQYF. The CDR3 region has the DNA TGTGCCAGCAGCTTGACGACAGGTCCTAGGATTTACGAGCAGTACTTC.